Following are 22 T cell receptor beta chains from one sample sequenced in a study of blood T cell repertoires in COVID-19. Measured with immunoSEQ multiplex PCR; TCRdb has only the in-frame clones, and not every one. In the table there are 90,000 to 120,000 clones, more than 80% of which are singletons. The specimen sequenced was peripheral blood. These receptors were obtained from a man aged 40-50 years with active or convalescent COVID-19.

The gene calls are TRBV18 and TRBJ2-5; no clear D. Per the germline V gene, CDR1 is KGHSH and CDR2 is LQKENI. V gave up 3 bases and J gave up 3 bases, with 5 bases separating them. The CDR3 is made up of 12 amino acids. CDR3 DNA: TGTGCCAGCTCACCGGGCAAAGAGACCCAGTACTTC. It is translated as CASSPGKETQYF.

The chain employs TRBV19 and TRBJ1-1; 8 bases match TRBD1. Germline V gene data show CDR1 as LNHDA and CDR2 as SQIVND (reference sequence). J gave up 1 base and V 5 bases, and 6 bases lay outside the gene matches. The CDR3 runs to 15 residues. The CDR3 DNA is TGTGCCAGTAGTCAAATAACAGGGGGGAACACTGAAGCTTTCTTT. Translated: CASSQITGGNTEAFF.

The chain has TRBV6-5 and TRBJ1-2, with 7 bases aligning to TRBD1. In germline, CDR1 is MNHEY, CDR2 SVGAGI. J lost 4 bases, V lost 5 bases, and 7 bases had no gene match. This CDR3 spans 14 amino acids. Written as DNA, the CDR3 is TGTGCCAGCAGTCCCTACAGGGGATCCTATGGCTACACCTTC. Protein sequence: CASSPYRGSYGYTF.

The chain uses TRBV14 and TRBJ2-7; the D gene is possibly TRBD2 (5 bases). Looked up from germline, CDR1 is SGHDN and CDR2 is FVKESK. CDR3 length: 13 residues. V was trimmed by 4 bases and J by 4 bases, leaving 11 bases between them. CDR3 amino acids: CASSPSTGYEQYF. CDR3 sequence (DNA): TGTGCCAGCAGCCCCTCCACGGGGTACGAGCAGTACTTC.

V gene TRBV5-8 combines with J gene TRBJ2-6; 9 bases are shared with TRBD1. V trimming: 2 bases; J trimming: 4 bases; junction bases outside the gene matches: 10. The germline CDR1 and CDR2 sequences are SGHTS and YDEGEE. The CDR3 totals 18 residues. The CDR3 spells CASSFTGTGLLGANVLTF. CDR3 in DNA: TGTGCCAGCAGCTTTACCGGGACAGGGCTGTTGGGGGCCAACGTCCTGACTTTC.

The sample holds a few counts of this clone. The chain recombines TRBV5-1 with TRBJ1-1; D unclear. The V end was cut by 0 bases, the J end by 0 bases, with 9 bases between. The CDR3 spans 15 residues. CDR1 is SGHRS, CDR2 YFSETQ, per germline. The CDR3 DNA reads TGCGCCAGCAGCTTGGCTTCAGGATTGAACACTGAAGCTTTCTTT. This sequence encodes CASSLASGLNTEAFF. Full variable domain (rest looked up from reference TRBV5-1 and TRBJ1-1): KAGVTQTPRYLIKTRGQQVTLSCSPISGHRSVSWYQQTPGQGLQFLFEYFSETQRNKGNFPGRFSGRQFSNSRSEMNVSTLELGDSALYLCASSLASGLNTEAFFGQGTRLTVV.

The rearrangement joins TRBV28 to TRBJ1-1; 8 bases are a match to TRBD1. The CDR3 extends over 16 amino acids. V lost 6 bases and J lost 1; bases outside the gene matches: 10. From germline, CDR1 is MDHEN and CDR2 SYDVKM. CDR3 in amino acids: CASSHRGGRSNTEAFF. CDR3 DNA sequence: TGTGCCAGCAGCCACAGGGGGGGTCGCTCGAACACTGAAGCTTTCTTT. Using reference TRBV28 and TRBJ1-1 for the parts outside the CDR3, the full variable domain is DVKVTQSSRYLVKRTGEKVFLECVQDMDHENMFWYRQDPGLGLRLIYFSYDVKMKEKGDIPEGYSVSREKKERFSLILESASTNQTSMYLCASSHRGGRSNTEAFFGQGTRLTVV.

This sequence joins TRBV6-6 and TRBJ2-1; D unclear. This CDR3 has 12 residues. V was clipped by 5 bases and J by 4 bases, with 6 bases between them. Germline V CDR1 and CDR2: MNHNY, SVGAGI (reference sequence). CDR3 region: CASSDIYNEQFF. In nucleotides, the CDR3 is TGTGCCAGCAGTGACATTTACAATGAGCAGTTCTTC.

This chain uses TRBV10-3 with TRBJ1-1, with D perhaps matching TRBD1 (5 bases). Germline V gives CDR1 ENHRY, CDR2 SYGVKD. The CDR3 has 13 amino acids. Trimming removed 6 bases from V and 1 base from J, with 9 bases in between. The CDR3 nucleotides read TGTGCCATCAGGCAGGGTGGGAACACTGAAGCTTTCTTT. Its protein is CAIRQGGNTEAFF.

This clone was observed a single time. The V and J genes are TRBV4-3 and TRBJ2-7, with a possible D match to TRBD2 (5 bases). CDR1 and CDR2 (germline): LGHNA, YSLEER. V lost 0 bases and J lost 0, with 9 bases in between. This CDR3 has 15 amino acids. This CDR3 is CASSQESGSSYEQYF. In nucleotides, the CDR3 is TGCGCCAGCAGCCAAGAGAGTGGGAGCTCCTACGAGCAGTACTTC.

This chain links TRBV25-1 with TRBJ1-2; 7 positions agree with TRBD1. This CDR3 spans 14 amino acids. Germline V gene sequence: CDR1 MGHDK, CDR2 SYGVNS. After removal of 6 bases from V and 1 base from J, the junction contained 5 bases not matched to a gene. CDR3 amino acids: CASSPQGINYGYTF. The CDR3 DNA reads as TGTGCCAGCAGCCCACAGGGGATTAACTATGGCTACACCTTC.

About this clone itself: The CDR3 end shows no conserved phenylalanine or tryptophan, and so a read error is likely. It is unclear where the CDR3 begins or ends on the DNA, so no DNA is shown, and the CDR3 is as TCRdb lists it. V gene TRBV7-8 combines with J gene TRBJ1-2; TRBD1 is the table's D call, not checked against the DNA. The CDR3 has 11 residues if both end residues are counted. CDR1 and CDR2 from the germline V gene are SGHVS and FQNEAQ. This CDR3 reads CASSFGSRVFL.

The rearrangement joins TRBV5-1 to TRBJ1-3, with 7 positions matching TRBD1. The CDR3 sequence is 16 residues long. J was trimmed by 3 bases and V by 0 bases; bases with no gene match: 6. The germline CDR1 and CDR2 sequences are SGHRS and YFSETQ. CDR3 nucleotide sequence: TGCGCCAGCAGCTTGGTGGGACAGACTTATGGAAACACCATATATTTT. Its translation is CASSLVGQTYGNTIYF.

V and J are TRBV19 and TRBJ1-4; TRBD1 matches at 12 bases. The V segment lost 8 bases and the J segment 8 bases; nucleotides outside the gene matches: 3. The CDR3 contains 13 residues. Per the germline V gene, CDR1 is LNHDA and CDR2 is SQIVND (reference sequence). The CDR3 DNA sequence: TGTGCCAGTGGGGACAGGGGGCCAGAAAAACTGTTTTTT. It encodes CASGDRGPEKLFF.

The rearrangement joins TRBV28 to TRBJ2-7; TRBD1 matches at 9 bases. Germline V gives CDR1 MDHEN, CDR2 SYDVKM. The length of the CDR3 is 14 residues. V gave up 6 bases and J gave up 6 bases; unmatched junction bases: 9. CDR3 nucleotide sequence: TGTGCCAGCAGCCACAGGGGGCTCCCCGGCGAGCAGTACTTC. Its protein product is CASSHRGLPGEQYF.

The chain is built from TRBV3-1 (or the pseudogene TRBV3-2) and TRBJ1-6; a weak D match, TRBD1 (5 bases). The germline gives CDR1 LGHDT, CDR2 YNNKEL (reference sequence). The CDR3 is 15 residues long. Trimming pared 4 bases from V and 9 bases from J, leaving 16 bases between. In DNA, the CDR3 is TGTGCCAGCAGCCCCCGAGGCAGGGAAGGTTCACCCCTCCACTTT. It specifies CASSPRGREGSPLHF.

This chain links TRBV7-2 with TRBJ2-3, with 9 bases lining up with TRBD2. The CDR3 contains 14 residues. The V gene's germline CDR1 is SGHTA and CDR2 FQGNSA. V gave up 7 bases and J gave up 6 bases; unmatched junction bases: 8. CDR3: CASIPGLALDTQYF. CDR3 bases: TGTGCCAGCATCCCGGGACTAGCCCTGGATACGCAGTATTTT.

The chain uses TRBV14 and TRBJ2-1; 11 nucleotides agree with TRBD2. Germline V gene sequence: CDR1 SGHDN, CDR2 FVKESK. The CDR3 spans 14 residues. V was pared by 4 bases and J by 7 bases, with 3 bases of the junction left unmatched. The chain's CDR3 is CASSRRLAGNEQFF. The CDR3 DNA sequence: TGTGCCAGCAGCCGCCGACTAGCGGGGAATGAGCAGTTCTTC.

This clone was seen just once. V usage is TRBV7-9 and J usage is TRBJ2-2; TRBD2 aligns across 9 bases. Germline V CDR1 and CDR2: SEHNR, FQNEAQ (reference sequence). J was trimmed by 6 bases and V by 11 bases; bases with no gene match: 16. CDR3 size: 16 residues. This CDR3 reads CASYGGIAGDPGELFF. CDR3 in DNA: TGTGCCTCCTATGGGGGGATAGCGGGAGACCCCGGGGAGCTGTTTTTT.

The chain joins TRBV18 to TRBJ2-5; a weak D match, TRBD2 (5 bases). The CDR3 contains 13 residues. Germline V lookup: CDR1 KGHSH, CDR2 LQKENI. Trimming pared 3 bases from V and 4 bases from J, leaving 9 bases between. This chain's CDR3 is CASSPVGVETQYF. CDR3 nucleotides: TGTGCCAGCTCACCGGTGGGAGTAGAGACCCAGTACTTC.

The chain uses TRBV19 and TRBJ2-3; 8 positions match TRBD2. CDR1 is LNHDA and CDR2 is SQIVND in the germline V gene (reference sequence). J was trimmed by 0 bases and V by 7 bases; bases with no gene match: 0. The CDR3 has 13 residues. The CDR3 DNA reads TGTGCCAGTACTAGCGGGAGCACAGATACGCAGTATTTT. Encoded protein: CASTSGSTDTQYF.

The rearrangement joins TRBV2 to TRBJ2-7, with D uncertain. The germline V gene has CDR1 SNHLY and CDR2 FYNNEI. This CDR3 has 13 residues. V was clipped by 9 bases and J by 7 bases, with 19 bases between them. As DNA, the CDR3 is TGTGCCAGAAGAAACCCCTCCGGTCGGGAGCAGTACTTC. It specifies CARRNPSGREQYF.